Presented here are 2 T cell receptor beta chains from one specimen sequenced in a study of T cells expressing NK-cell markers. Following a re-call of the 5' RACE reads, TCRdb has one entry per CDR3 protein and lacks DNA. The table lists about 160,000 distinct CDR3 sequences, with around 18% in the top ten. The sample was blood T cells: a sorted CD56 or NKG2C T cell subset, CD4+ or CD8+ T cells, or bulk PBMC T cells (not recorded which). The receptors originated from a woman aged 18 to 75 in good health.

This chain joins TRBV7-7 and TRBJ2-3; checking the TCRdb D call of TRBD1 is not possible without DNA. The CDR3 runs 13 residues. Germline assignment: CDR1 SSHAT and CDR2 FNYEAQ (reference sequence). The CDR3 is CASSPLGPDTQYF.

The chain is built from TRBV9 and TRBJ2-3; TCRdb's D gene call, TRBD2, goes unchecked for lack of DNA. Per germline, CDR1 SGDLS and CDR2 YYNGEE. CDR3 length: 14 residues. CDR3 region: CATSRDWSTDTQYF. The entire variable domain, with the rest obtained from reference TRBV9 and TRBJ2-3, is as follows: DSGVTQTPKHLITATGQRVTLRCSPRSGDLSVYWYQQSLDQGLQFLIQYYNGEERAKGNILERFSAQQFPDLHSELNLSSLELGDSALYFCATSRDWSTDTQYFGPGTRLTVL.